This T cell receptor beta chain emerged from a study of blood T cell repertoires in COVID-19. Study in general: T cells, B-cell-depleted T cells, or PBMCs provided the cDNA or gDNA that served as material.

The authors' processing: Estimation of nucleated cell counts was performed using reference gene primer amplification. The assay was immunoSEQ multiplex PCR, and TCRdb's table has in-frame clones only and misses some. The V and J calls and clone size were taken over from that table, and D and trimming were inferred from the DNA. Among roughly 190,000 clones, 80% to 85% were seen once, and the ten largest hold under 7.5%. After removal of 3 bases from V and 9 bases from J, the junction contained 8 bases not matched to a gene. Germline V gene lookup returns CDR1 SGHTA and CDR2 FQGNSA. This CDR3 is 14 amino acids long. This clone was recorded only once.

The source material was peripheral blood. The sequence was obtained from a woman aged 40 to 55 with acute or convalescent COVID-19. The chain is built from TRBV7-2 and TRBJ2-7, with TRBD1 matching 10 bases. CDR3 sequence: CASSFPGQGTGQYF. The CDR3 DNA reads TGTGCCAGCAGCTTTCCGGGACAGGGGACCGGGCAGTACTTC. Supplemented by reference TRBV7-2 and TRBJ2-7, the full variable domain reads GAGVSQSPSNKVTEKGKDVELRCDPISGHTALYWYRQSLGQGLEFLIYFQGNSAPDKSGLPSDRFSAERTGGSVSTLTIQRTQQEDSAVYLCASSFPGQGTGQYFGPGTRLTVT.